The 6 T cell receptor beta chains presented below share a single source sample, sequenced in a study of post-analysis software for immune sequencing data. Study results and limitations: Patients used roughly five TRBV segments, including TRBV5-6, TRBV5-1 and TRBV20-1, more often than controls.

These TCRs are of unknown antigen specificity. The authors incorporated unique molecular identifiers into the TCR beta cDNA libraries. TCRdb redid the calling of the PCR reads with MiXCR, one entry per CDR3 protein. The data show over 700,000 distinct CDR3 sequences, roughly 27% seen once. Sequencing was done on a sample of blood. Receptor source: a girl aged 10 to 17 with multiple sclerosis.

The chain couples TRBV20-1 to TRBJ1-4, with D perhaps TRBD1 (5 bases). This CDR3 is built from 19 residues. Looked up from germline, CDR1 is DFQATT and CDR2 is SNEGSKA (reference sequence). With 0 bases removed from V and 8 bases from J, the gap between germline ends came to 28 bases. The CDR3 coding sequence is TGCAGTGCTAGAGATGAAGACGGCCCAGGACTTGGGGGGTTAGAAAAACTGTTTTTT. This gives the protein CSARDEDGPGLGGLEKLFF.

The table lists this clonotype with a few counts. The rearrangement uses TRBV20-1 and TRBJ2-1; D is perhaps TRBD2 (6 bases). Germline assignment: CDR1 DFQATT and CDR2 SNEGSKA (reference sequence). The CDR3 is 15 amino acids. The germline V and J ends were trimmed by 1 base and 2 bases, with 12 bases remaining between them. The chain's CDR3 is CSARAVLATYNEQFF. As DNA, the CDR3 is TGCAGTGCTAGAGCGGTGCTAGCGACCTACAATGAGCAGTTCTTC.

J is TRBJ1-1 and V is TRBV4-3; D not resolved. The germline CDR1 and CDR2 sequences are LGHNA and YSLEER. The CDR3 has 14 amino acids. V lost 0 bases and J lost 5, with 10 bases in between. As DNA, the CDR3 is TGCGCCAGCAGCCAAGAGGCCCGGGGTACTGAAGCTTTCTTT. Encoded protein: CASSQEARGTEAFF.

This clonotype has at least ten counts. The chain joins TRBV10-3 to TRBJ2-7; D could derive from TRBD1 or TRBD2 (5 bases each). The CDR3 consists of 15 residues. In germline, CDR1 is ENHRY, CDR2 SYGVKD. Trimming took off 0 bases at V and 3 bases at J, with 12 bases between the two ends. CDR3 protein: CAISESGTANYEQYF. The CDR3 coding sequence is TGTGCCATCAGTGAGTCCGGGACGGCGAACTACGAGCAGTACTTC.

In its sample, this clonotype was seen a few times. This chain connects TRBV12-3 or TRBV12-4 to TRBJ2-1, with 10 positions matching TRBD2. Trimming removed 4 bases from V and 0 bases from J; junction bases left unmatched: 15. The CDR3 extends over 20 amino acids. CDR3: CASSWRIGSGGLSSYNEQFF. CDR3 DNA sequence: TGTGCCAGCAGTTGGCGTATCGGTAGCGGGGGGCTGAGCTCCTACAATGAGCAGTTCTTC.

Ten or more counts support this clonotype. J is TRBJ2-7 and V is TRBV10-3; D is undetermined. This CDR3 is built from 12 residues. Germline loops: CDR1 ENHRY, CDR2 SYGVKD. With 2 bases removed from V and 6 bases from J, the gap between germline ends came to 8 bases. For the CDR3, the DNA is TGTGCCATCAGTGAGGAGGTAGGCGAGCAGTACTTC. Translation gives CAISEEVGEQYF.